This T cell receptor beta chain appears in the sequencing data of a study of post-analysis software for immune sequencing data. Study summary: The study covered relapsing-remitting, secondary progressive and progressive-relapsing courses of multiple sclerosis. Whole-study results and caveats: Patients used roughly five TRBV segments, including TRBV5-6, TRBV5-1 and TRBV20-1, more often than controls. F-measure co-clustering was strong for batch-matched samples. Multiple sclerosis was associated with a significant reduction in normalized Chao1 diversity relative to controls.

Trimming pared 4 bases from V and 0 bases from J, leaving 9 bases between. The CDR3 is 13 residues long. From germline, CDR1 is SQVTM and CDR2 ANQGSEA. Carried by the TCR beta cDNA libraries were unique molecular identifiers. There were about 1 to 10 million T cells, and roughly 0.5 million cDNA molecules came from them. TCRdb recomputed calls from the PCR reads with MiXCR, one row per CDR3 protein. The sample lists fewer than 550,000 distinct CDR3 sequences; around 34% were seen once. Only a few counts were recorded for this clonotype. Its antigen is as yet unknown. The clonotype originates from a girl under 18 with multiple sclerosis. The chain links TRBV29-1 to TRBJ1-1; D not certain. Sequencing was carried out using blood. The CDR3 sequence is CSVAGQVNTEAFF. In DNA form, the CDR3 reads TGCAGCGTTGCTGGGCAGGTGAACACTGAAGCTTTCTTT.